The present T cell receptor (beta chain) was sequenced within a study of early T cells in non-severe SARS-CoV-2 infection. This clonotype was counted at least ten times. MiXCR, applied by TCRdb to the 5' RACE reads, yields one record per CDR3 protein. The top ten hold 4% to 5% of the sample, which has approximately 64,000 distinct CDR3 sequences, more than 4% seen once. Trimming pared 0 bases from V and 2 bases from J, leaving 13 bases between. CDR3 length: 15 amino acids. Germline loops: CDR1 DFQATT, CDR2 SNEGSKA (reference sequence). The sequence was obtained from an adult who was a healthcare worker with PCR-confirmed SARS-CoV-2 infection or an uninfected control (not recorded which). Material: whole blood. This sequence joins TRBV20-1 and TRBJ2-5; D is unresolved. CDR3: CSARDLVGSQETQYF. CDR3 nucleotides: TGCAGTGCTAGAGATCTGGTGGGGTCACAAGAGACCCAGTACTTC.